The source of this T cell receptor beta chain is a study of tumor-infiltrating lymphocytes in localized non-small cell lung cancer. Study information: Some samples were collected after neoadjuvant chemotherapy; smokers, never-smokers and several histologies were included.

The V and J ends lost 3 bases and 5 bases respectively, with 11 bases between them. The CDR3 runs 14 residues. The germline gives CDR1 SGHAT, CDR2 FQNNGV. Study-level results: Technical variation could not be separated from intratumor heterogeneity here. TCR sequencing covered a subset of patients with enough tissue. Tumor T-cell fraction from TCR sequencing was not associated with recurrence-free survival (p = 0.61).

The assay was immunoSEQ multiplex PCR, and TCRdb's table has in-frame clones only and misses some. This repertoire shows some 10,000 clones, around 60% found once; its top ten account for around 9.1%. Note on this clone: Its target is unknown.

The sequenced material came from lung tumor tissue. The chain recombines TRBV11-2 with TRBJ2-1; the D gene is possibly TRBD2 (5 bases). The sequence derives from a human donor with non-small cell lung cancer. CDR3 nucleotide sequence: TGTGCCAGCAGCTTCAGCCCCGGGAACAATGAGCAGTTCTTC. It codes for CASSFSPGNNEQFF.